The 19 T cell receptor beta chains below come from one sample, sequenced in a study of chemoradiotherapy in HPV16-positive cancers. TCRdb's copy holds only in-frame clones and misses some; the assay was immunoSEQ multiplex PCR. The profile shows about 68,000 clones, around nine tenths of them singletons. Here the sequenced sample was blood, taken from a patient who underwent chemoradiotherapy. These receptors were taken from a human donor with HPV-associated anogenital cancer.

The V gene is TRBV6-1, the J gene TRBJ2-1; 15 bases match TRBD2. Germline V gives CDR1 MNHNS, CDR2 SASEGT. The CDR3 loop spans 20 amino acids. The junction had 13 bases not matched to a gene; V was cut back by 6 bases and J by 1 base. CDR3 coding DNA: TGTGCCAGCAGGGAACAGGGGACTAGCGGGGGGTTAGGATCCTACAATGAGCAGTTCTTC. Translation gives CASREQGTSGGLGSYNEQFF.

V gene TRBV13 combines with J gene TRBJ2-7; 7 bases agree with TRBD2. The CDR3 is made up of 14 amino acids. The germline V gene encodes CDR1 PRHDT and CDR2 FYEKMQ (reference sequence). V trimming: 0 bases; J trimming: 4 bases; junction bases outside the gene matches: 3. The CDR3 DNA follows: TGTGCCAGCAGCTTAGGACTAGCGTCATACGAGCAGTACTTC. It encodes CASSLGLASYEQYF.

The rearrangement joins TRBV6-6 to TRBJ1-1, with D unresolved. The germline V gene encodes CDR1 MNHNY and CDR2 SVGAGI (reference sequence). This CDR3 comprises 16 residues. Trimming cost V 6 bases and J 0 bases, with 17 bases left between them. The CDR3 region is CASRPQQIGMNTEAFF. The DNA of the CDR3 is TGTGCCAGCAGGCCTCAGCAGATCGGTATGAACACTGAAGCTTTCTTT.

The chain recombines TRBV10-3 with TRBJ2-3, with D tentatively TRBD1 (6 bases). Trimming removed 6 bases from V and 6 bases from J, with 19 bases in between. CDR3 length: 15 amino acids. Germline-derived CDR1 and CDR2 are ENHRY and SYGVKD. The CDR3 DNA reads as TGTGCCATCAGACCAGACAGGACCCAAGGGGATACGCAGTATTTT. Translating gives CAIRPDRTQGDTQYF.

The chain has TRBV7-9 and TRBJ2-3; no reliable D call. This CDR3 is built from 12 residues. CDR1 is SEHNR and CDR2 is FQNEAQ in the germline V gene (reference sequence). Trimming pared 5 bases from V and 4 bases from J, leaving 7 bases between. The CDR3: CASSRTADTQYF. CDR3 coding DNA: TGTGCCAGCAGCCGTACGGCAGATACGCAGTATTTT.

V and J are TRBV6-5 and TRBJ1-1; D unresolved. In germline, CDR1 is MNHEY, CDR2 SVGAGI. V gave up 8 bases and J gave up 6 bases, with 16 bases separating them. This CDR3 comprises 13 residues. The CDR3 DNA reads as TGTGCCAGCCGGACGGTACTCCTCCCTGAAGCTTTCTTT. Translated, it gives CASRTVLLPEAFF.

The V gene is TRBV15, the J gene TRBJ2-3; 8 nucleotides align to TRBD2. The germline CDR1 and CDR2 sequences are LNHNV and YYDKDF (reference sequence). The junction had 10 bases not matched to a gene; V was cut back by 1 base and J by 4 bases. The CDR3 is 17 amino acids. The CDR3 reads CATSRGGAGVGSDTQYF. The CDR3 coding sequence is TGTGCCACCAGCAGAGGGGGAGCGGGGGTGGGATCAGATACGCAGTATTTT.

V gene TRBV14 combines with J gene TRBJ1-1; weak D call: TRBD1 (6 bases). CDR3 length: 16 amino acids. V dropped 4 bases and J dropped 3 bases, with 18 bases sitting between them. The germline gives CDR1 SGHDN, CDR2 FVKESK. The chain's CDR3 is CASSLPSLQGDTEAFF. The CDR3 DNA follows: TGTGCCAGCAGCCTTCCGTCGTTACAGGGAGACACTGAAGCTTTCTTT.

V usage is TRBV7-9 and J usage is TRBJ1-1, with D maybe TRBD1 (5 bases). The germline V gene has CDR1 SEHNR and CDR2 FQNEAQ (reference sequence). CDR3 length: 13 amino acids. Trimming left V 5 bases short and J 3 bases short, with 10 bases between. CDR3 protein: CASSPGTYTEAFF. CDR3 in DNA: TGTGCCAGCAGCCCAGGGACCTACACTGAAGCTTTCTTT.

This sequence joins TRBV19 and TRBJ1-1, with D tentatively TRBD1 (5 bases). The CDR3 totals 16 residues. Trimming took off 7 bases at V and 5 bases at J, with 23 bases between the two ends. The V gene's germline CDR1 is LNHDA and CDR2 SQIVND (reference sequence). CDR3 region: CASNDGLRLRTTEAFF. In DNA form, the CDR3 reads TGTGCCAGTAATGACGGCTTAAGGCTAAGGACAACTGAAGCTTTCTTT.

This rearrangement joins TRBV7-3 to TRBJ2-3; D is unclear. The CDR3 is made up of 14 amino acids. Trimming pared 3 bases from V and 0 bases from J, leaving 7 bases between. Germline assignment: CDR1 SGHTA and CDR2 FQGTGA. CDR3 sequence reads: CASSLGTSTDTQYF. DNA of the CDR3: TGTGCCAGCAGCTTGGGCACTAGCACAGATACGCAGTATTTT.

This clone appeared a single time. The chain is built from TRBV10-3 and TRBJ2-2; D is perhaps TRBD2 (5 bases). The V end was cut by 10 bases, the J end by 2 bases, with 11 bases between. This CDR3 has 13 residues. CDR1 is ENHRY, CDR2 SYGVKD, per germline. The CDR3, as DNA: TGTGCCACCCGGGGTCTTAACACCGGGGAGCTGTTTTTT. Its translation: CATRGLNTGELFF.

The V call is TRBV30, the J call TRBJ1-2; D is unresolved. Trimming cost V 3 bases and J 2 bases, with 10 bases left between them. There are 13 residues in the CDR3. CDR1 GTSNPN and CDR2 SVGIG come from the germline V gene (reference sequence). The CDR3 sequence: CAWRGMVNYGYTF. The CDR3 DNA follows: TGTGCCTGGAGAGGTATGGTGAACTATGGCTACACCTTC.

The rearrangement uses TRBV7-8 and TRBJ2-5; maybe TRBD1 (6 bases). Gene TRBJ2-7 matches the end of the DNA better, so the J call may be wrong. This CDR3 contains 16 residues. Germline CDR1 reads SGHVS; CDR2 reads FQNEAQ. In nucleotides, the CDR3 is TGTGCCAGCAGCTTAGCGAACCAGGGGCGCTCCTACGAGCAGTACTTC. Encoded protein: CASSLANQGRSYEQYF.

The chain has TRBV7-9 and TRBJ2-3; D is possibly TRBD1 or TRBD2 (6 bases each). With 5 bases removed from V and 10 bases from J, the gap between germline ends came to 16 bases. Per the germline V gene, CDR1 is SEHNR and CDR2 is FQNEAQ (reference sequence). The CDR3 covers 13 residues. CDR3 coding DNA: TGTGCCAGCAGCCCCGGGGGCAGCCCGTCGCAGTATTTT. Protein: CASSPGGSPSQYF. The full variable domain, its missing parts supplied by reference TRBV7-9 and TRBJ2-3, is DTGVSQNPRHKITKRGQNVTFRCDPISEHNRLYWYRQTLGQGPEFLTYFQNEAQLEKSRLLSDRFSAERPKGSFSTLEIQRTEQGDSAMYLCASSPGGSPSQYFGPGTRLTVL.

The CDR3 DNA follows: TGTGCCAGCAGCAAAGTCCAGGGCAGGGAGGCTGAAAAACTGTTTTTT. Its protein product is CASSKVQGREAEKLFF. The V gene is TRBV21-1, the J gene TRBJ1-4. TRBV21-1 is given as a pseudogene. The CDR3 has 16 residues.

The CDR3 sequence is CASSRTGGAGYEQYF. The CDR3 DNA reads as TGTGCCAGCAGTCGGACAGGGGGCGCAGGTTACGAGCAGTACTTC. This chain joins TRBV27 and TRBJ2-7; 11 nucleotides agree with TRBD1. CDR1 and CDR2 from the germline V gene are MNHEY and SMNVEV (reference sequence). The V and J ends lost 5 bases and 4 bases, in that order; junction bases with no gene match: 7. The length of the CDR3 is 15 residues.

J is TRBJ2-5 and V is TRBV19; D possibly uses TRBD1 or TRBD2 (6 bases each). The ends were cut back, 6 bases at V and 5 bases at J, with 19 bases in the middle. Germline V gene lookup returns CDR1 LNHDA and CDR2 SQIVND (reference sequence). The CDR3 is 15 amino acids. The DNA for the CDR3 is TGTGCCAGTAGCAACGGGTGGGGGGCGAAGGAGACCCAGTACTTC. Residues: CASSNGWGAKETQYF.

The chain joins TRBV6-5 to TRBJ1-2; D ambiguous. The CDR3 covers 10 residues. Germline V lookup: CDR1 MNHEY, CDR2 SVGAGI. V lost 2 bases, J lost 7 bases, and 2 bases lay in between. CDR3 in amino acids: CASSYGGYTF. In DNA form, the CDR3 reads TGTGCCAGCAGTTACGGTGGCTACACCTTC.